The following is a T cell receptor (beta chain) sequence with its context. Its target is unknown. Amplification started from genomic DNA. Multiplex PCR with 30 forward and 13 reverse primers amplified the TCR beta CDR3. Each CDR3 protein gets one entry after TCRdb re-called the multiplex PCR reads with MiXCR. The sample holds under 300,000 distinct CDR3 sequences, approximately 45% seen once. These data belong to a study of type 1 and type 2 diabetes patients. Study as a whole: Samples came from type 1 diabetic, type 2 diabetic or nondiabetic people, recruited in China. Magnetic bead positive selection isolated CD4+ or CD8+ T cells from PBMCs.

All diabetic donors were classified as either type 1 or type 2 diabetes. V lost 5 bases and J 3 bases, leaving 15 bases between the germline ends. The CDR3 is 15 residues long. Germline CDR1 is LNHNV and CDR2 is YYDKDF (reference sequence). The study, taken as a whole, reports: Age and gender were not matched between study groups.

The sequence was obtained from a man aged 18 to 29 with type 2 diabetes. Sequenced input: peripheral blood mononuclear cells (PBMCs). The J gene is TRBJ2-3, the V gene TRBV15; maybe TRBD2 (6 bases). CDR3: CATSAGILGTDTQYF. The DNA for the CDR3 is TGTGCCACCAGCGCGGGAATCTTAGGTACAGATACGCAGTATTTT.